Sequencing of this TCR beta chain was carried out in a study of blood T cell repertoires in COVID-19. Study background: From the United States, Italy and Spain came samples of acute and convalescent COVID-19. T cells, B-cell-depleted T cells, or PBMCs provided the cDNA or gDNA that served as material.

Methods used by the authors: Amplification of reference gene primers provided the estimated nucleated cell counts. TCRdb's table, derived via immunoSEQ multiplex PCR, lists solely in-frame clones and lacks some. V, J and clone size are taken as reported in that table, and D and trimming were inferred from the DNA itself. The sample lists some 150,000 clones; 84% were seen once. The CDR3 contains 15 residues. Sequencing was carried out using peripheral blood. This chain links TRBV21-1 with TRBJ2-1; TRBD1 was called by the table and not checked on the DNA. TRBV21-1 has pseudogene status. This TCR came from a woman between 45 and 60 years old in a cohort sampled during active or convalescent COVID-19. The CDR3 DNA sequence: TGTGCCACAAGGGGACAGTCTTTCTCCTACAATGAGCAGTTCTTC. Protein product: CATRGQSFSYNEQFF.